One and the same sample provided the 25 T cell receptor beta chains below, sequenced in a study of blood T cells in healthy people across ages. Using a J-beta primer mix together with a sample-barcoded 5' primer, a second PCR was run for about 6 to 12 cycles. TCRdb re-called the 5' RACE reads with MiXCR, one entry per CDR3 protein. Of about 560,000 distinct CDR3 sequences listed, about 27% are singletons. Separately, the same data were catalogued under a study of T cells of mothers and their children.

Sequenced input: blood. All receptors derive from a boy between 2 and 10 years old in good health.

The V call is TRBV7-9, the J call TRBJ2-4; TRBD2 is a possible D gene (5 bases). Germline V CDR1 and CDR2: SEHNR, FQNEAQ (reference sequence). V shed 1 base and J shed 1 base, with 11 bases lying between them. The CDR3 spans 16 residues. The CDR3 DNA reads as TGTGCCAGCAGCTTAGTCTCGGGGTCGGCCAAAAACATTCAGTACTTC. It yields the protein CASSLVSGSAKNIQYF.

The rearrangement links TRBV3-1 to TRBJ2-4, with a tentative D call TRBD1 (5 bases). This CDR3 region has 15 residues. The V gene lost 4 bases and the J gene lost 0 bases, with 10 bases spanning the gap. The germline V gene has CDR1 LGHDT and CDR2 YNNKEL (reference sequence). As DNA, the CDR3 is TGTGCCAGCAGCCCGGACATTCTAGCCAAAAACATTCAGTACTTC. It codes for CASSPDILAKNIQYF.

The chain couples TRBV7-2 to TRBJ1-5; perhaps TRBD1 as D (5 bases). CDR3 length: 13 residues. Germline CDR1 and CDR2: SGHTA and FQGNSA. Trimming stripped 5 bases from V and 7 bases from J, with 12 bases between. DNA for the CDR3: TGTGCCAGCAGCAAGGGGCGAAGGCAGCCCCAGCATTTT. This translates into CASSKGRRQPQHF.

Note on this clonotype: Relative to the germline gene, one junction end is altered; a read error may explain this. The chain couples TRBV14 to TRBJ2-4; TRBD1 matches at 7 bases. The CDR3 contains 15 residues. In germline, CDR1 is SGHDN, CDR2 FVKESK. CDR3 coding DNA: TGTGCCAGCAGCCAAGATAGGGGGCCGTGGAACATTCGGTACTTC. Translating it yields CASSQDRGPWNIRYF.

CDR3 nucleotides: TGTGCCAGCAGCCAAGATAACAGTGGAGTTGGCTACACCTTC. Its protein is CASSQDNSGVGYTF. V gene TRBV3-1 combines with J gene TRBJ1-2; D is ambiguous. Looked up from germline, CDR1 is LGHDT and CDR2 is YNNKEL (reference sequence). The CDR3 contains 14 residues. Trimming removed 0 bases from V and 7 bases from J, with 12 bases in between.

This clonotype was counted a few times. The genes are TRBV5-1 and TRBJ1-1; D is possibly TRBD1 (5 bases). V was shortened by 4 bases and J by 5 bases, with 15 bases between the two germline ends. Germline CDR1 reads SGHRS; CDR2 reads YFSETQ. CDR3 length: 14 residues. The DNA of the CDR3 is TGCGCCAGCAGCACCCGGGACGGTACAACTGAAGCTTTCTTT. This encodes CASSTRDGTTEAFF.

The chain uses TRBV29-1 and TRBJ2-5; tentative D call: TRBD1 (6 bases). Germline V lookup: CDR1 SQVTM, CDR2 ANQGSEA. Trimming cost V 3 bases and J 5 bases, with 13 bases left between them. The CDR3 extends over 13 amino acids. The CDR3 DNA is TGCAGCGTTGAGAGGGGGTTTACGGAGACCCAGTACTTC. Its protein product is CSVERGFTETQYF.

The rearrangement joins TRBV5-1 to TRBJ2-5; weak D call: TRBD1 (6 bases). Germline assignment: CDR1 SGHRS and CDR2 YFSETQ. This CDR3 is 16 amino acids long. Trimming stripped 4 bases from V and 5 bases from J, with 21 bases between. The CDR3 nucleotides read TGCGCCAGCAGCCAATTTGGGGGCAGGAGGCAGGAGACCCAGTACTTC. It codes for CASSQFGGRRQETQYF.

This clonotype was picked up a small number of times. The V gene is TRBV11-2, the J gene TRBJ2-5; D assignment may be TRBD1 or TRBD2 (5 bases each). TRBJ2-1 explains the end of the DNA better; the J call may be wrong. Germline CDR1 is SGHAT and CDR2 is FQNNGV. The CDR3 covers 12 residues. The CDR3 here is CASSWGYNEQFF. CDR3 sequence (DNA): TGTGCCAGCAGCTGGGGGTACAATGAGCAGTTCTTC.

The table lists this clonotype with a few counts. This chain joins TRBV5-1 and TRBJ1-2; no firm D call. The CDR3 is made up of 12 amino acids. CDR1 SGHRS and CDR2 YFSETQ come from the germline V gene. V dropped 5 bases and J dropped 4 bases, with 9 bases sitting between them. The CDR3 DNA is TGCGCCAGCAGTCCGGACCGCTATGGCTACACCTTC. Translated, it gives CASSPDRYGYTF.

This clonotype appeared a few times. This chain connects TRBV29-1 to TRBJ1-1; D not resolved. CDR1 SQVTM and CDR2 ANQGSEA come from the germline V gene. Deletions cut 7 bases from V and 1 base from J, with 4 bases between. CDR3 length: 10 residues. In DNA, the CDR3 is TGCAGCGGCGGGAACACTGAAGCTTTCTTT. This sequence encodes CSGGNTEAFF. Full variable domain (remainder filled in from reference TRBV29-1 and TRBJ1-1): SAVISQKPSRDICQRGTSLTIQCQVDSQVTMMFWYRQQPGQSLTLIATANQGSEATYESGFVIDKFPISRPNLTFSTLTVSNMSPEDSSIYLCSGGNTEAFFGQGTRLTVV.

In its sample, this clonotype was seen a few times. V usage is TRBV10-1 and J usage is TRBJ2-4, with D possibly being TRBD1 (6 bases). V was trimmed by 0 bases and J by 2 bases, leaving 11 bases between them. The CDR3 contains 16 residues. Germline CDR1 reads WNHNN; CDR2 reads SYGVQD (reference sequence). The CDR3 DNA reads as TGCGCCAGCAGTGAGTCGAGGGGGATTACCAAAAACATTCAGTACTTC. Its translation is CASSESRGITKNIQYF.

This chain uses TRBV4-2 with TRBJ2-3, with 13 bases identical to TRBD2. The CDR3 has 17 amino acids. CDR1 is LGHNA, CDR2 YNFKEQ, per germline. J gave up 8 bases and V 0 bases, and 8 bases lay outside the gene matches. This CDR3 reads CASSQDPGTSGKGTQYF. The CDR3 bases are TGTGCCAGCAGCCAAGATCCCGGGACTAGCGGGAAAGGTACGCAGTATTTT.

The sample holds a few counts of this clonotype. In DNA, the CDR3 is TGTGCCAGCAGTTACTCCAGCGCCAGAGGGAATTCACCCCTCCACTTT. Protein: CASSYSSARGNSPLHF. The chain couples TRBV6-2 or TRBV6-3 to TRBJ1-6; D remains ambiguous. Germline loops: CDR1 MNHEY, CDR2 SVGEGT. V lost 0 bases to trimming and J lost 7 bases, with 13 bases between them. There are 16 residues in the CDR3.

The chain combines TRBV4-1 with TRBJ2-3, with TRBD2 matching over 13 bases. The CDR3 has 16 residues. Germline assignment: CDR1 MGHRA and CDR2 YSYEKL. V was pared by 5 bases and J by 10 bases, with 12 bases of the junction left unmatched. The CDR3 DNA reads TGCGCCAGCAGCTCCGGGACTAGCGGGGCGGAGGACTCGCAGTATTTT. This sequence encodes CASSSGTSGAEDSQYF.

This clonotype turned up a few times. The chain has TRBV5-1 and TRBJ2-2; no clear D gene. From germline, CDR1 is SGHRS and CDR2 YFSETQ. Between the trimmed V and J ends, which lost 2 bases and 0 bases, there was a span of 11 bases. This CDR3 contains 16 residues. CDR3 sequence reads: CASSLERIANTGELFF. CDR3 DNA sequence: TGCGCCAGCAGCTTAGAGCGCATAGCGAACACCGGGGAGCTGTTTTTT.

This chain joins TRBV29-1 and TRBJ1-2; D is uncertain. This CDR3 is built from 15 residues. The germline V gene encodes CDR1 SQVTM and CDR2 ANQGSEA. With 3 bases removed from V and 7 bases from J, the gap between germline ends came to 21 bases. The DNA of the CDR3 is TGCAGCGTTGACCTGCTGGTTGGTGGAACGACTGGCTACACCTTC. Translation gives CSVDLLVGGTTGYTF.

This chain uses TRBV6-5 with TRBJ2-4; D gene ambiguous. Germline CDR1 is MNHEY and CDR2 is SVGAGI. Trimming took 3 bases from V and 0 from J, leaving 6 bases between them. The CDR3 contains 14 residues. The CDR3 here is CASSYSQAKNIQYF. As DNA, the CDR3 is TGTGCCAGCAGTTATTCTCAAGCCAAAAACATTCAGTACTTC.

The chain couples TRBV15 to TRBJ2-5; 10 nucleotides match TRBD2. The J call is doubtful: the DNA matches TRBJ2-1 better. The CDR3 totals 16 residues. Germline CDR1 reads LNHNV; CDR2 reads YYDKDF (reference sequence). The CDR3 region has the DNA TGTGCCACCAGCAGAGTGAGCGGGAGGGCCGGCGATGAGCAGTTCTTC. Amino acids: CATSRVSGRAGDEQFF.

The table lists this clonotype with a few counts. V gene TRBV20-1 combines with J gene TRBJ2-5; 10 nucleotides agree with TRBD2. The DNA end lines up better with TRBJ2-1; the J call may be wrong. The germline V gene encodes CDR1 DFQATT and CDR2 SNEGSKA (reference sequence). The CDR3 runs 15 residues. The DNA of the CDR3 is TGCAGTGCTAGAGATCTCCCTAGCGGGGGAAATGAGCAGTTCTTC. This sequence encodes CSARDLPSGGNEQFF.

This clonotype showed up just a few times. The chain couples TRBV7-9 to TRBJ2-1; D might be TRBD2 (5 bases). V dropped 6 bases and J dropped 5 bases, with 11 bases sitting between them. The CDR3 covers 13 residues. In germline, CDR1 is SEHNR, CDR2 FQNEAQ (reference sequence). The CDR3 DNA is TGTGCCAGCAGAAAGACTACCGACAATGAGCAGTTCTTC. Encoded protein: CASRKTTDNEQFF.

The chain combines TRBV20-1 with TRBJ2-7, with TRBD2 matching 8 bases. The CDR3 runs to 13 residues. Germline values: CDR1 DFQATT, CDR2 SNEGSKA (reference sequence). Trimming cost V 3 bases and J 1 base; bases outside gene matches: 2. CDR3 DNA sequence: TGCAGTGCTAGCCCGGGAGGGTCCTACGAGCAGTACTTC. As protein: CSASPGGSYEQYF.

The CDR3 DNA reads as TGCAGTGCTAGCCAAACCGCTCGAGCCTACCAAGAGACCCAGTACTTC. Translating gives CSASQTARAYQETQYF. The J gene is TRBJ2-5, the V gene TRBV20-1; no definite D call. V was shortened by 3 bases and J by 0 bases, with 17 bases between the two germline ends. Germline assignment: CDR1 DFQATT and CDR2 SNEGSKA (reference sequence). The length of the CDR3 is 16 residues.

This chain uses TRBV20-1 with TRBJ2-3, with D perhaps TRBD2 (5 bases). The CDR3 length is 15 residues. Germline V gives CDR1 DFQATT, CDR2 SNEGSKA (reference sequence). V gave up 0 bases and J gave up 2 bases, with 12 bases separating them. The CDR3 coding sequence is TGCAGTGCTAGAGATTCCGGGGTACCCACAGATACGCAGTATTTT. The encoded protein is CSARDSGVPTDTQYF.

CDR3: CASSQGYIHEQFF. The DNA of the CDR3 is TGCGCCAGCAGCCAGGGGTATATCCATGAGCAGTTCTTC. V is TRBV4-1 and J is TRBJ2-1; no definite D call. The CDR3 has 13 residues. Trimming shortened V by 3 bases and J by 8 bases, and 11 bases separated the two germline ends. Germline CDR1 and CDR2: MGHRA and YSYEKL.